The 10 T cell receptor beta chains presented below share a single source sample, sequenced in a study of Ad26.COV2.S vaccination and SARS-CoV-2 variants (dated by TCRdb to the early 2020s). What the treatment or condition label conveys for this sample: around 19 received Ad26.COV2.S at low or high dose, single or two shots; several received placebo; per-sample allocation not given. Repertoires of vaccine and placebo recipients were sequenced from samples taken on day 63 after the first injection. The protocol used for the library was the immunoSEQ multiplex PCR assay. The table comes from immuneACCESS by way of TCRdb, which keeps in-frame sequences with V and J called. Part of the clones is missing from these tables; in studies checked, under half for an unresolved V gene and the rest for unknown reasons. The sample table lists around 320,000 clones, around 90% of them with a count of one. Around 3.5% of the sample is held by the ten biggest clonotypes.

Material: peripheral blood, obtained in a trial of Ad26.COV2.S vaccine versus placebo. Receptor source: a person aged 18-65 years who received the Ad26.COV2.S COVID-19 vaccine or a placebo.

CDR3 sequence reads: CATSRTSGAYEQYF. CDR3 nucleotides: TGTGCCACCAGCAGGACTAGCGGGGCCTACGAGCAGTACTTC. The V and J genes are TRBV15 and TRBJ2-7; 11 bases line up with TRBD2. The germline V gene has CDR1 LNHNV and CDR2 YYDKDF (reference sequence). CDR3 length: 14 amino acids. V gave up 3 bases and J gave up 2 bases; unmatched junction bases: 0.

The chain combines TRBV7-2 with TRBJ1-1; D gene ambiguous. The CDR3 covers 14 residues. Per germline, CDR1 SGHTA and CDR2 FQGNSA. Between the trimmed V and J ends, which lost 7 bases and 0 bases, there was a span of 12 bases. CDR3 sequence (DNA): TGTGCCAGCAAAAGGACGGGAATGAACACTGAAGCTTTCTTT. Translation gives CASKRTGMNTEAFF.

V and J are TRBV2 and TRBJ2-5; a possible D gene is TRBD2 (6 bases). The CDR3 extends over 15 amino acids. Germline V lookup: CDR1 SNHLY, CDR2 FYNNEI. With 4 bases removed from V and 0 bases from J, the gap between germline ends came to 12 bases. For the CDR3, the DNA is TGTGCCAGCAGTGGGGGGTCGGGGGACCAAGAGACCCAGTACTTC. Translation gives CASSGGSGDQETQYF.

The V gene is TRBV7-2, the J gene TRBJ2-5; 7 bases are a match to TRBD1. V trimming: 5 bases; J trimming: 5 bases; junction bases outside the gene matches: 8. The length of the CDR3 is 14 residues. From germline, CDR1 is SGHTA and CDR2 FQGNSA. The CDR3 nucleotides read TGTGCCAGCAGCCCGGGACAGTCGAGGGAGACCCAGTACTTC. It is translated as CASSPGQSRETQYF.

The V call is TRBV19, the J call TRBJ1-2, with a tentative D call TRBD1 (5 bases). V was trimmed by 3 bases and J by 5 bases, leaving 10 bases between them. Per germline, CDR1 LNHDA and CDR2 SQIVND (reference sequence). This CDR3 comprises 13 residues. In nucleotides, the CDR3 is TGTGCCAGTAGTATGTGGGGCAGTTATGGCTACACCTTC. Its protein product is CASSMWGSYGYTF.

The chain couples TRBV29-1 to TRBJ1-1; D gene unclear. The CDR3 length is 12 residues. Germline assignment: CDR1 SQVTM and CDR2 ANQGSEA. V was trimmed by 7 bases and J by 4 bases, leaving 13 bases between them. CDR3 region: CSGSLGSTEAFF. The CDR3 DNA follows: TGCAGCGGCAGTTTAGGGAGCACTGAAGCTTTCTTT.

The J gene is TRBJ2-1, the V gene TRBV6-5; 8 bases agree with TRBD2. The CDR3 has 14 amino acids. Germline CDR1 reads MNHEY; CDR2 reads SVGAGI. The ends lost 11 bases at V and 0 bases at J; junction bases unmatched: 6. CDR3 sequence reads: CAVMRGVSYNEQFF. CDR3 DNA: TGTGCCGTCATGCGGGGGGTCTCCTACAATGAGCAGTTCTTC.

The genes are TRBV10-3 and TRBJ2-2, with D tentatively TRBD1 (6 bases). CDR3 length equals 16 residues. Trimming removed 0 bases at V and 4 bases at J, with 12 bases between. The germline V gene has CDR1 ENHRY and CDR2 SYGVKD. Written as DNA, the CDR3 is TGTGCCATCAGTGAGTCGAACAGGGTGAGCACCGGGGAGCTGTTTTTT. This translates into CAISESNRVSTGELFF.

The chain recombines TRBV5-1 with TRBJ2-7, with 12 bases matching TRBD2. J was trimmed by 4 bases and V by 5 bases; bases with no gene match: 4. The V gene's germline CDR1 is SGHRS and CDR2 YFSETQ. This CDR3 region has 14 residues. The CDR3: CASRTSGGLYEQYF. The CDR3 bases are TGCGCCAGCAGGACTAGCGGGGGACTTTACGAGCAGTACTTC.

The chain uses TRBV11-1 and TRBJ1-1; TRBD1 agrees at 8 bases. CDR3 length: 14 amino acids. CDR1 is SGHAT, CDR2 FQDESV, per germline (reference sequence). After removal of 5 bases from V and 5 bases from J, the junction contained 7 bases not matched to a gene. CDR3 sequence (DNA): TGTGCCAGCAGCCGAACAGGGGGAAGAACTGAAGCTTTCTTT. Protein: CASSRTGGRTEAFF.